Reported below is one T cell receptor beta chain. The ends were cut back, 0 bases at V and 4 bases at J, with 20 bases in the middle. CDR1 is SGHTA, CDR2 FQGTGA, per germline. CDR3 length: 18 residues. Authors' analysis steps: Nucleated cell counts were estimated from reference gene primer amplification. Libraries were prepared by immunoSEQ multiplex PCR; TCRdb keeps only in-frame clonotypes and omits some of them. V, J and clone size are those of that table, while D and trimming were read from the DNA. The sample includes about 24,000 clones, roughly 89% of them seen just once. The data were obtained in a study of blood T cell repertoires in COVID-19. Study details: Acute and convalescent COVID-19 samples came from the United States, Italy and Spain. From T cells, B-cell-depleted T cells, or PBMCs came the material, which was cDNA or gDNA.

The sequencing input was peripheral blood. The genes are TRBV7-3 and TRBJ2-3; D might be TRBD2 (5 bases). The sequence was obtained from a woman in her seventies with active COVID-19. The CDR3 sequence: CASSLTPGQVGASDTQYF. In DNA, the CDR3 is TGTGCCAGCAGCTTAACCCCCGGGCAGGTGGGAGCGTCAGATACGCAGTATTTT.